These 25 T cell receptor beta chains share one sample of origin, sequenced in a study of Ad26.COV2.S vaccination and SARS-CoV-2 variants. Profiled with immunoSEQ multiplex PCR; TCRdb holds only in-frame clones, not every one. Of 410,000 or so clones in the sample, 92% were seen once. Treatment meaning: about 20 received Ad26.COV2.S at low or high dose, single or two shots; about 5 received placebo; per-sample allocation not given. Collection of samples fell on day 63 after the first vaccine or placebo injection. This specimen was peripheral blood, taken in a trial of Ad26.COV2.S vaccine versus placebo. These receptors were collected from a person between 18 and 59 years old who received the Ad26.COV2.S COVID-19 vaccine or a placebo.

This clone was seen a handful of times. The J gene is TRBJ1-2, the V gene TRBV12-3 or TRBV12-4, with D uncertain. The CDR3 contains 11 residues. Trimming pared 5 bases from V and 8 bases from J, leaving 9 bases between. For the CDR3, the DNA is TGTGCCAGCAGTATGGTAGAGGGCTACACCTTC. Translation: CASSMVEGYTF.

The CDR3 region is CASSIGLASYNEQFF. CDR3 in DNA: TGTGCCAGCAGTATTGGGCTGGCCTCCTACAATGAGCAGTTCTTC. The rearrangement links TRBV28 to TRBJ2-1, with unresolved D. Germline V gene sequence: CDR1 MDHEN, CDR2 SYDVKM. V was trimmed by 5 bases and J by 0 bases, leaving 11 bases between them. The CDR3 has 15 residues.

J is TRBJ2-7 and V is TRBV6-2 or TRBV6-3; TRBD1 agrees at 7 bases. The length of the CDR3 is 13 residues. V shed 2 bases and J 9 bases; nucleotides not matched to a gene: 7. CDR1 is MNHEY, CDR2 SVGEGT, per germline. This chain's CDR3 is CASSYTARQGQYF. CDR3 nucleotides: TGTGCCAGCAGTTACACGGCTAGACAGGGGCAGTACTTC.

The CDR3 is CASSQAVELNTGELFF. CDR3 in DNA: TGCGCCAGCAGCCAAGCCGTCGAATTGAACACCGGGGAGCTGTTTTTT. The chain employs TRBV4-3 and TRBJ2-2, with D unclear. Between the trimmed V and J ends, which lost 1 base and 1 base, there was a span of 10 bases. This CDR3 is built from 16 residues. Germline V lookup: CDR1 LGHNA, CDR2 YSLEER.

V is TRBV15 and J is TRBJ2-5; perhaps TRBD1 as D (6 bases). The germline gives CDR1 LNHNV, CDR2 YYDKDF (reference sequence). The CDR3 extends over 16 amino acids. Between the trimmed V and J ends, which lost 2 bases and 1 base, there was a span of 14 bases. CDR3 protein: CATSRPGEAGQETQYF. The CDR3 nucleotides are TGTGCCACCAGCAGACCAGGGGAAGCTGGCCAAGAGACCCAGTACTTC. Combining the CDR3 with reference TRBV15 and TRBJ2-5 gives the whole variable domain DAMVIQNPRYQVTQFGKPVTLSCSQTLNHNVMYWYQQKSSQAPKLLFHYYDKDFNNEADTPDNFQSRRPNTSFCFLDIRSPGLGDTAMYLCATSRPGEAGQETQYFGPGTRLLVL.

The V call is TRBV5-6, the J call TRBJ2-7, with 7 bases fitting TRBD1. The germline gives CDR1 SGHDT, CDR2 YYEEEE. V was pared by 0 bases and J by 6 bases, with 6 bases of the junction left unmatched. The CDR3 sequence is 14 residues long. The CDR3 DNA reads TGTGCCAGCAGCTTGGGGACAGGAAGGCGCGAGCAGTACTTC. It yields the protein CASSLGTGRREQYF.

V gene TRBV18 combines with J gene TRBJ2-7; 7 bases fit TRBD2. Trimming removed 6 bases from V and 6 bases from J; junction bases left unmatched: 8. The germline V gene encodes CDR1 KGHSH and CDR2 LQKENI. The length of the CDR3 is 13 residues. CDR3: CASSLSTGGEQYF. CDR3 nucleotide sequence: TGTGCCAGCTCCCTGTCGACGGGAGGCGAGCAGTACTTC.

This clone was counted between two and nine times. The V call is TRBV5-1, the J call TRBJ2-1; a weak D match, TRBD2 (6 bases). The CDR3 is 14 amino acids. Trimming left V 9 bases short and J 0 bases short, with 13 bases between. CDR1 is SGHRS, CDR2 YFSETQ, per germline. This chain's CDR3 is CATGRGSSYNEQFF. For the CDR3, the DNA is TGCGCCACCGGACGGGGGAGCTCCTACAATGAGCAGTTCTTC.

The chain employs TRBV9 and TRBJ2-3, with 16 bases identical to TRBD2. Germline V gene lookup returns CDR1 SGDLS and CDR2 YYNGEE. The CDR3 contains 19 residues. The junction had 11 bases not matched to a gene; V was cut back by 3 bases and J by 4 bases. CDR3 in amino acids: CASSEGTSGGAGSSDTQYF. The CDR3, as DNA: TGTGCCAGCAGCGAAGGGACTAGCGGGGGGGCCGGGTCCTCAGATACGCAGTATTTT.

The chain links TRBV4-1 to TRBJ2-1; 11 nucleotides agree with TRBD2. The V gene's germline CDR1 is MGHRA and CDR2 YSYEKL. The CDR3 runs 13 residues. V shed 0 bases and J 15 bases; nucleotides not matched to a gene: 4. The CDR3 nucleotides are TGCGCCAGCAGCCAAGAAAGCGGGACTAGCGGGTTCTTC. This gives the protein CASSQESGTSGFF.

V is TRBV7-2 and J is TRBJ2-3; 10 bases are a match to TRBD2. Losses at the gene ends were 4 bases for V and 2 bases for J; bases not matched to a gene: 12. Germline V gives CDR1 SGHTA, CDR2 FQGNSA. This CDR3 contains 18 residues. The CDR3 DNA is TGTGCCAGCAGCTCCCGGCCTTCTAGCGGGGGCATCACAGATACGCAGTATTTT. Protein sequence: CASSSRPSSGGITDTQYF.

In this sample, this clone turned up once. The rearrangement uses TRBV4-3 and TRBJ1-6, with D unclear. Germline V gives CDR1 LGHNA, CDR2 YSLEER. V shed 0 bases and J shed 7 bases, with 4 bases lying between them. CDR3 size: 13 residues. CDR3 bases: TGCGCCAGCAGCCAAGATTACAATTCACCCCTCCACTTT. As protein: CASSQDYNSPLHF.

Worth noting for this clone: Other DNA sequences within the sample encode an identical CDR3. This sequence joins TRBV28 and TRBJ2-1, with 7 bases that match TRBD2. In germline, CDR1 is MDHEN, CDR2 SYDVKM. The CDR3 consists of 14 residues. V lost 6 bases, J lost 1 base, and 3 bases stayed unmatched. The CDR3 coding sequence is TGTGCCAGCAGATCGGGGGGATCCTACAATGAGCAGTTCTTC. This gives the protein CASRSGGSYNEQFF.

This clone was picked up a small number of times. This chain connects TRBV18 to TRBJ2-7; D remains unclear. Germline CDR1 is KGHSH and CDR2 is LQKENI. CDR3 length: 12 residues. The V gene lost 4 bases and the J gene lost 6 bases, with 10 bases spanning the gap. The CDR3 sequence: CASSLLLSEQYF. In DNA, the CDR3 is TGTGCCAGCTCACTCCTTTTGTCCGAGCAGTACTTC.

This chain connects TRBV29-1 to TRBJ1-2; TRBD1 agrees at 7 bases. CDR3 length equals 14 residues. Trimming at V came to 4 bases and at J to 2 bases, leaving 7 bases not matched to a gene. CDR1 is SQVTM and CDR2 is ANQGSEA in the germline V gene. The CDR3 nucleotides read TGCAGCGTTGGTTCGACAGGGACCAACTATGGCTACACCTTC. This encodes CSVGSTGTNYGYTF.

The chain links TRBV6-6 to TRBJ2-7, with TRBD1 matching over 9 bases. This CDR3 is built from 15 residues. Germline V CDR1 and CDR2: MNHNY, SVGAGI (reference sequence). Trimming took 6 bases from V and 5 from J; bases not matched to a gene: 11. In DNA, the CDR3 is TGTGCCAGCAGAACCCCGGACAGGGGAAAGGACGAGCAGTACTTC. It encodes CASRTPDRGKDEQYF.

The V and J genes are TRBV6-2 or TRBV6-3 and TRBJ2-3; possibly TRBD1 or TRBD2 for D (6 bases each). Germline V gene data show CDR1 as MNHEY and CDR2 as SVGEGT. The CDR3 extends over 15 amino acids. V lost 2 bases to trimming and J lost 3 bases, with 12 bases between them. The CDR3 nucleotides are TGTGCCAGCAGTTACAGGGGGGCCGAAACAGATACGCAGTATTTT. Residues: CASSYRGAETDTQYF.

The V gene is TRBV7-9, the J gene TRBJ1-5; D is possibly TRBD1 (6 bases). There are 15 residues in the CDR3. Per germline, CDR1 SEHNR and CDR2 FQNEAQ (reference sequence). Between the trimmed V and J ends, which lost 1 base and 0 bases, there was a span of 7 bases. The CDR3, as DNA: TGTGCCAGCAGCTTAGGGGACACTAGCAATCAGCCCCAGCATTTT. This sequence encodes CASSLGDTSNQPQHF.

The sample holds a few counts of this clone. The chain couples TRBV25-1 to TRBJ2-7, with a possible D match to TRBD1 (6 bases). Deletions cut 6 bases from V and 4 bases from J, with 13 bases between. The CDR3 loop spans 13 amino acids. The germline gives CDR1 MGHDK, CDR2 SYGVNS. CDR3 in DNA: TGTGCCAGCAGAGAGACAGGTTGGTACGAGCAGTACTTC. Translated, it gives CASRETGWYEQYF.

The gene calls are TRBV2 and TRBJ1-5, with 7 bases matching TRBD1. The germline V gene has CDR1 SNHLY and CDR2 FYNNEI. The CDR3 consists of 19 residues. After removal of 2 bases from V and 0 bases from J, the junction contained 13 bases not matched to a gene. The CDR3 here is CASSERGTEFTYSNQPQHF. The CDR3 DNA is TGTGCCAGCAGTGAAAGGGGGACAGAGTTTACTTATAGCAATCAGCCCCAGCATTTT.

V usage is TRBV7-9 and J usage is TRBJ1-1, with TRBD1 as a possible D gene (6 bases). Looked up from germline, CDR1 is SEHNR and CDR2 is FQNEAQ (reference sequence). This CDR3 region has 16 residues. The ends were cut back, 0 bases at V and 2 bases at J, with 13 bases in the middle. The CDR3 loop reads CASSLAGGGTNTEAFF. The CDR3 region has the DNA TGTGCCAGCAGCTTAGCGGGAGGGGGGACCAACACTGAAGCTTTCTTT.

This CDR3 is CASSKGRDYNEKLFF. CDR3 DNA sequence: TGTGCCAGCTCCAAAGGCCGGGACTACAATGAAAAACTGTTTTTT. The chain couples TRBV7-9 to TRBJ1-4; maybe TRBD1 (5 bases). Trimming stripped 8 bases from V and 5 bases from J, with 18 bases between. Germline V gene sequence: CDR1 SEHNR, CDR2 FQNEAQ (reference sequence). The length of the CDR3 is 15 residues.

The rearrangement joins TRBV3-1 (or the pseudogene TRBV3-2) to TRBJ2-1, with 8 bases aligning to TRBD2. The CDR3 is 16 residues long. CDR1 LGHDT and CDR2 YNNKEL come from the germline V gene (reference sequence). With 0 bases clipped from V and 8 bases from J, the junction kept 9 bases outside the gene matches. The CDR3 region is CASSQEGTRDFDEQFF. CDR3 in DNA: TGTGCCAGCAGCCAAGAGGGGACTAGGGACTTTGATGAGCAGTTCTTC.

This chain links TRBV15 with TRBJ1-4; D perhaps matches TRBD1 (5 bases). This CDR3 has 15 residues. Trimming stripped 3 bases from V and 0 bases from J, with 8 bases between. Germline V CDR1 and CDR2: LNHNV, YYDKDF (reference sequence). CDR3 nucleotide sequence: TGTGCCACCAGCAGCCGAGGGGCAACTAATGAAAAACTGTTTTTT. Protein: CATSSRGATNEKLFF.

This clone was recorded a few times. CDR3 loop: CAWTSHGAGGGSPLHF. CDR3 DNA: TGTGCCTGGACCTCTCACGGGGCAGGGGGAGGCTCACCCCTCCACTTT. This rearrangement joins TRBV30 to TRBJ1-6; 7 bases agree with TRBD1. Germline CDR1 and CDR2: GTSNPN and SVGIG (reference sequence). The CDR3 runs 16 residues. The trim removed 4 bases at V and 10 bases at J, leaving 16 bases unmatched.